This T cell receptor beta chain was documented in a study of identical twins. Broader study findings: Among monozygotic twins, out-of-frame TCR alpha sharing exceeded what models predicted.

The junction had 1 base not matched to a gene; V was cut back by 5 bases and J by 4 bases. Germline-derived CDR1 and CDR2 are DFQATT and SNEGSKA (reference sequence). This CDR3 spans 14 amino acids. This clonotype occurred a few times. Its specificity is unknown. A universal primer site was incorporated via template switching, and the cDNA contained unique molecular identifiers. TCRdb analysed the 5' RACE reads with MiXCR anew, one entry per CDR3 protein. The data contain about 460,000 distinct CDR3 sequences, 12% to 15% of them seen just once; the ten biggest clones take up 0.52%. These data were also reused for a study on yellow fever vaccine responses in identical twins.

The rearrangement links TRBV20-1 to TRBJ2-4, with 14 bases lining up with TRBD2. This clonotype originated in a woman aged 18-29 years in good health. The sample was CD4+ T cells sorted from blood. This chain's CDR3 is CSARLAGGKNIQYF. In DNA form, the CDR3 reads TGCAGTGCTCGACTAGCGGGAGGGAAAAACATTCAGTACTTC.